A single sample is the source of the 7 T cell receptor beta chains below, sequenced in a study of Tregs in tolerant kidney transplant recipients. Sequencing used immunoSEQ multiplex PCR; TCRdb keeps in-frame clones, though not all of them. The repertoire shows 50,000 or so clones; the top ten hold roughly 0.8%. Sequences were derived from CD4+ T cells from blood, sampled before the transplant. The receptors here all came from a human donor who received a combined kidney and bone marrow transplant.

As concerns this clone: The read finishes 3 residues shy of the CDR3 end, and the germline J gene is used to complete it. This chain links TRBV16 with TRBJ1-4, with 10 bases fitting TRBD1. Germline trimming cut 4 bases from V and 5 bases from J; bases unmatched to any gene: 4. CDR1 is KGHSY, CDR2 FQNENV, per germline. This CDR3 has 15 residues. CDR3 sequence reads: CASSLGTGANEKLFF. CDR3 bases read: TGTGCCAGCAGCCTGGGGACAGGGGCGAATGAAAAA.

Of note for this clone: Sequencing ends 3 residues short of the CDR3 end; the germline J gene provides the rest. The J gene is TRBJ2-1, the V gene TRBV19; 8 nucleotides match TRBD1. The J segment lost 0 bases and the V segment lost 5 bases, leaving 3 bases of the junction unmatched. Germline CDR1 and CDR2: LNHDA and SQIVND (reference sequence). There are 15 residues in the CDR3. This chain's CDR3 is CASSDRGTSYNEQFF. The CDR3 DNA, read in part, is TGTGCCAGTAGTGACAGGGGAACCTCCTACAATGAG.

In regard to this clone: The read finishes 3 residues shy of the CDR3 end, and the germline J gene is used to complete it. The chain carries TRBV7-6 and TRBJ1-1, with D perhaps matching TRBD1 (6 bases). From germline, CDR1 is SGHVS and CDR2 FNYEAQ. The length of the CDR3 is 17 residues. The V end was cut by 2 bases, the J end by 2 bases, with 18 bases between. The DNA read from the CDR3 is TGTGCCAGCAGCTTATCTCGCGAGGGGGGACTAAACACTGAA. Amino acid sequence: CASSLSREGGLNTE. The whole CDR3 sequence is CASSLSREGGLNTEAFF. The variable domain in full, completed from reference TRBV7-6 and TRBJ1-1, reads GAGVSQSPRYKVTKRGQDVALRCDPISGHVSLYWYRQALGQGPEFLTYFNYEAQQDKSGLPNDRFSAERPEGSISTLTIQRTEQRDSAMYRCASSLSREGGLNTEAFFGQGTRLTVV.

Points on this clone: The read falls 3 residues short of the CDR3 end, and the missing part is taken from the germline J gene. V gene TRBV19 combines with J gene TRBJ1-1; TRBD1 aligns across 10 bases. Germline-derived CDR1 and CDR2 are LNHDA and SQIVND (reference sequence). The CDR3 is made up of 16 amino acids. The V segment lost 4 bases and the J segment 1 base; nucleotides outside the gene matches: 6. Here the CDR3 reads CASSSGTGDPNTEAFF. CDR3 DNA, as far as it was read: TGTGCCAGTAGTAGCGGGACAGGGGACCCGAACACTGAA.

Concerning this clone itself: Coverage ceases 3 residues before the CDR3 finishes, and the germline J gene fills in the end. The J gene is TRBJ2-5, the V gene TRBV18; a weak D match, TRBD2 (5 bases). The V gene's germline CDR1 is KGHSH and CDR2 LQKENI. Trimming shortened V by 6 bases and J by 0 bases, and 17 bases separated the two germline ends. The CDR3 contains 16 residues. The part of the CDR3 DNA that was read is TGTGCCAGCTCCCCCCGGGGAAGAGCTCACCAAGAGACC. This encodes CASSPRGRAHQET. The entire CDR3 is CASSPRGRAHQETQYF.

As for this clone: The CDR3 goes on 3 residues after the read ends, and that part is filled in from the germline J gene. This chain uses TRBV6-1 with TRBJ1-6; 9 nucleotides line up with TRBD1. J lost 9 bases, V lost 4 bases, and 7 bases had no gene match. The CDR3 covers 15 residues. CDR1 and CDR2 (germline): MNHNS, SASEGT. CDR3 DNA (partial): TGTGCCAGCAGTGCAGGGACAGGGCGGAGTTCACCC. The encoded protein is CASSAGTGRSSP. The CDR3 as a whole reads CASSAGTGRSSPLHF.

Regarding this clone: With the read ending 3 residues before the CDR3 end, the germline J gene is used to fill in that end. The chain combines TRBV6-2 or TRBV6-3 with TRBJ1-2; 7 bases are a match to TRBD1. The CDR3 sequence is 13 residues long. From germline, CDR1 is MNHEY and CDR2 SVGEGT. Trimming took 5 bases from V and 7 from J; bases not matched to a gene: 7. The CDR3 DNA, read in part, is TGTGCCAGCAGTGAGGGGACAGCCCTTGGC. Its translation: CASSEGTALG. The entire CDR3 protein is CASSEGTALGYTF.